The T cell receptor (beta chain) under discussion was sequenced for a study of shared clonotypes between healthy human individuals. Clones were sequenced by immunoSEQ multiplex PCR, and TCRdb holds only the in-frame ones, with some missing. The data show roughly 2,000,000 clones, around 93% seen once. With respect to this clone: Its specificity is unknown.

The CDR3 extends over 12 amino acids. V shed 5 bases and J shed 2 bases, with 3 bases lying between them. The V gene's germline CDR1 is MRHNA and CDR2 SNTAGT. Cells designated naive CD8 were CD45RO-negative and were positively selected for CCR7, with terminally differentiated effector memory CD45RA+ cells excluded. Overall study findings and caveats: Owing to a small donor count, the genetic and exposure-history diversity represented was limited.

The chain has TRBV6-4 and TRBJ2-2; D uncertain. Sequenced: naive CD8+ T cells from PBMCs. The sequence was obtained from a young man in good health. Some clones in this sample may be carry-over from other donors' samples. The CDR3 region has the DNA TGTGCCAGCAGTCCTAACACCGGGGAGCTGTTTTTT. This translates into CASSPNTGELFF.